These 5 T cell receptor beta chains were all obtained from the same sample, sequenced in a study of shared clonotypes between healthy human individuals. Clones were sequenced by immunoSEQ multiplex PCR, and TCRdb holds only the in-frame ones, with some missing. The table has 1.5 million to 1.9 million clones, under 99% seen once; the top ten hold around 0.47%. Material: naive CD4+ T cells sorted from blood. Subset in this sample: CD45RA+ positively selected. The receptors were gathered from a man younger than 45 in good health.

This clone was found once. Other DNA sequences in this sample translate to the same CDR3. The J gene is TRBJ1-5, the V gene TRBV7-2; 8 bases fit TRBD1. This CDR3 has 14 residues. Germline values: CDR1 SGHTA, CDR2 FQGNSA. The ends lost 5 bases at V and 4 bases at J; junction bases unmatched: 4. The CDR3: CASSRTGPNQPQHF. The CDR3 bases are TGTGCCAGCAGCAGGACAGGGCCGAATCAGCCCCAGCATTTT.

About this clone: Within the sample, other DNA sequences also encode this same CDR3. The gene calls are TRBV5-1 and TRBJ2-7, with TRBD1 matching over 7 bases. This CDR3 comprises 14 residues. The ends lost 0 bases at V and 4 bases at J; junction bases unmatched: 4. Germline loops: CDR1 SGHRS, CDR2 YFSETQ. The CDR3 nucleotides are TGCGCCAGCAGCTTGGCCGGGACAGCTTACGAGCAGTACTTC. The encoded protein is CASSLAGTAYEQYF.

Details on this clone: At one end the junction does not follow the germline gene, possibly because of a read error. This chain uses TRBV5-4 with TRBJ2-7; D is possibly TRBD2 (6 bases). The CDR3 is 13 residues long. Germline V gene data show CDR1 as SGHNT and CDR2 as YYREEE (reference sequence). The CDR3 DNA sequence: TGTGCCAGCAGTTTGGGACTTACCTACGAGCAGTACTTC. The encoded protein is CASSLGLTYEQYF. Variable domain in full (rest from reference TRBV5-4 and TRBJ2-7): ETGVTQSPTHLIKTRGQQVTLRCSSQSGHNTVSWYQQALGQGPQFIFQYYREEENGRGNFPPRFSGLQFPNYSSELNVNALELDDSALYLCASSLGLTYEQYFGPGTRLTVT.

The rearrangement joins TRBV7-2 to TRBJ2-1; TRBD2 matches at 7 bases. With 6 bases clipped from V and 6 bases from J, the junction kept 14 bases outside the gene matches. Germline CDR1 reads SGHTA; CDR2 reads FQGNSA. This CDR3 contains 16 residues. CDR3 DNA: TGTGCCAGCAGAAGCCTCCGGGACTACCACCGCAATGAGCAGTTCTTC. Protein sequence: CASRSLRDYHRNEQFF. Looking up the rest from reference TRBV7-2 and TRBJ2-1 gives the full variable domain: GAGVSQSPSNKVTEKGKDVELRCDPISGHTALYWYRQSLGQGLEFLIYFQGNSAPDKSGLPSDRFSAERTGGSVSTLTIQRTQQEDSAVYLCASRSLRDYHRNEQFFGPGTRLTVL.

The V gene is TRBV7-9, the J gene TRBJ2-7; D may be TRBD1 (5 bases). The CDR3 spans 18 residues. Germline assignment: CDR1 SEHNR and CDR2 FQNEAQ (reference sequence). V gave up 5 bases and J gave up 2 bases, with 25 bases separating them. The CDR3 protein is CASSLFGQLNDRAYEQYF. CDR3 DNA sequence: TGTGCCAGCAGCCTATTCGGACAACTCAATGATCGTGCCTACGAGCAGTACTTC.